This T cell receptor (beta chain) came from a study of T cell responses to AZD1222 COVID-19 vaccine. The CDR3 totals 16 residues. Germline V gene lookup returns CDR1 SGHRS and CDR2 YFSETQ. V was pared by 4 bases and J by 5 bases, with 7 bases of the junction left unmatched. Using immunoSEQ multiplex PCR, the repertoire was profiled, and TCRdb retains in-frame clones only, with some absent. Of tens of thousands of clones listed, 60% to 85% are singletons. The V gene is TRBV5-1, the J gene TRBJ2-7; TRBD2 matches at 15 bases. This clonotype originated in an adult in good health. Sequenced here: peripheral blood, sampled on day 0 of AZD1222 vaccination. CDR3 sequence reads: CASSPGLAGGLHEQYF. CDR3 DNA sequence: TGCGCCAGCAGCCCGGGACTAGCGGGGGGCCTCCACGAGCAGTACTTC.